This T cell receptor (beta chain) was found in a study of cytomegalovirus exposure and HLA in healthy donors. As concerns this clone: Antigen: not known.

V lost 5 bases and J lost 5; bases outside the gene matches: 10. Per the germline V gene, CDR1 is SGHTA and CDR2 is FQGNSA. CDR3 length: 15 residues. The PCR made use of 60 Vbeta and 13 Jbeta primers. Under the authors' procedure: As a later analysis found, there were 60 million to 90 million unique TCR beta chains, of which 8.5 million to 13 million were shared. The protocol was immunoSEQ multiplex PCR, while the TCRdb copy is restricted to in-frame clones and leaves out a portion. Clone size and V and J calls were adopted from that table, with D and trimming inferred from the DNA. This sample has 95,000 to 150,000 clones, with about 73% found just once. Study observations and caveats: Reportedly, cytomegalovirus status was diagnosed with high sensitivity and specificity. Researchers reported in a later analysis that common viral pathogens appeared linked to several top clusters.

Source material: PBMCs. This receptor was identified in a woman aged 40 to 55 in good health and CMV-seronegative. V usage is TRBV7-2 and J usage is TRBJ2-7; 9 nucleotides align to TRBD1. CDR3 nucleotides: TGTGCCAGCAGCGTAGTGGGACAGGGTATCGACGAGCAGTACTTC. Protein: CASSVVGQGIDEQYF.